This T cell receptor beta chain originates from a study of PD-1 blockade in classical Hodgkin lymphoma. The table came from immunoSEQ multiplex PCR; TCRdb's copy has only in-frame clones and leaves some out. Here the sample spans approximately 22,000 clones, approximately 65% being singletons. The CDR3 totals 14 residues. The germline gives CDR1 SGDLS, CDR2 YYNGEE. Trimming left V 0 bases short and J 7 bases short, with 11 bases between. Time point reported: cycle 4 day 1 (C4D1), after 5 to 7 weeks of nivolumab. Each and every patient relapsed after autologous stem cell transplantation, and patients got differing brentuximab vedotin exposure. Thawed PBMCs were the source of CD4+ T cells, purified by magnetic negative selection.

The V gene is TRBV9, the J gene TRBJ1-5, with D hard to call. The TCR originated in a human donor with classical Hodgkin lymphoma. Specimen: CD4+ T cells from blood, collected before the fourth cycle of nivolumab. The CDR3 sequence is CASSVGTVGQPQHF. Written as DNA, the CDR3 is TGTGCCAGCAGCGTAGGAACGGTTGGACAGCCCCAGCATTTT.